This entry lists 11 T cell receptor beta chains sequenced from one sample in a study of OX40 agonist ivuxolimab in advanced cancers. TCRdb keeps only in-frame clones here, not all; method: immunoSEQ multiplex PCR. The sample includes 75,000 to 100,000 clones, roughly 90% of them seen just once. The source was CD4+ or CD8+ T cells sorted from blood, collected in a trial of the OX40 agonist ivuxolimab. Receptor source: an adult with an advanced solid tumor such as melanoma, head and neck, liver or kidney cancer.

This chain joins TRBV18 and TRBJ2-1; tentatively, D is TRBD1 or TRBD2 (5 bases each). CDR3 length: 15 amino acids. V gave up 3 bases and J gave up 2 bases, with 11 bases separating them. Looked up from germline, CDR1 is KGHSH and CDR2 is LQKENI. The CDR3 loop reads CASSPLVGAYNEQFF. Written as DNA, the CDR3 is TGTGCCAGCTCACCCTTGGTGGGGGCCTACAATGAGCAGTTCTTC. Full variable domain (outside the CDR3, taken from reference TRBV18 and TRBJ2-1): NAGVMQNPRHLVRRRGQEARLRCSPMKGHSHVYWYRQLPEEGLKFMVYLQKENIIDESGMPKERFSAEFPKEGPSILRIQQVVRGDSAAYFCASSPLVGAYNEQFFGPGTRLTVL.

V gene TRBV2 combines with J gene TRBJ2-7; D not resolved. This CDR3 is 13 amino acids long. With 4 bases removed from V and 0 bases from J, the gap between germline ends came to 7 bases. Germline V gene data show CDR1 as SNHLY and CDR2 as FYNNEI. The CDR3 loop reads CASSVDDSYEQYF. CDR3 coding DNA: TGTGCCAGCAGTGTAGATGACTCCTACGAGCAGTACTTC.

The chain links TRBV5-1 to TRBJ2-5, with 10 bases matching TRBD1. J gave up 2 bases and V 4 bases, and 5 bases lay outside the gene matches. There are 15 residues in the CDR3. From germline, CDR1 is SGHRS and CDR2 YFSETQ. CDR3 sequence: CASSPGQGGQETQYF. The CDR3 nucleotides are TGCGCCAGCAGCCCCGGACAGGGGGGACAAGAGACCCAGTACTTC.

V is TRBV4-2 and J is TRBJ1-3; maybe TRBD1 (5 bases). The germline gives CDR1 LGHNA, CDR2 YNFKEQ. Deletions cut 1 base from V and 0 bases from J, with 13 bases between. The CDR3 is made up of 17 amino acids. For the CDR3, the DNA is TGTGCCAGCAGCCAAGGTGGGGGGGTTAGCTCTGGAAACACCATATATTTT. It codes for CASSQGGGVSSGNTIYF.

The DNA of the CDR3 is TGTGCCAGCATTCACCCCGGGACTAGCGGGGTGAATGAGCAGTTCTTC. Translation: CASIHPGTSGVNEQFF. V is TRBV28 and J is TRBJ2-1; TRBD2 agrees at 13 bases. J lost 7 bases, V lost 7 bases, and 10 bases had no gene match. Germline CDR1 and CDR2: MDHEN and SYDVKM. This CDR3 is built from 16 residues.

This chain joins TRBV29-1 and TRBJ2-3, with 10 bases lining up with TRBD2. CDR1 SQVTM and CDR2 ANQGSEA come from the germline V gene. J gave up 1 base and V 4 bases, and 5 bases lay outside the gene matches. This CDR3 has 15 amino acids. The CDR3 sequence is CSVVRTSGGTDTQYF. For the CDR3, the DNA is TGCAGCGTTGTTCGTACTAGCGGGGGCACAGATACGCAGTATTTT.

On this clone: The junction departs from germline at one end; a sequencing error may be responsible. The CDR3 nucleotides read TGTGCCAGCAGCGTATACCCCCTGATTATGGCAGCGGACCCCTACAATGGGCAGTTCTTC. Translated: CASSVYPLIMAADPYNGQFF. V is TRBV9 and J is TRBJ2-1; TRBD2 might be the D (5 bases). This CDR3 has 20 residues. Germline V gene sequence: CDR1 SGDLS, CDR2 YYNGEE.

The J gene is TRBJ2-3, the V gene TRBV7-2; D is undetermined. This CDR3 is 13 amino acids long. Deletions cut 3 bases from V and 2 bases from J, with 6 bases between. Germline V CDR1 and CDR2: SGHTA, FQGNSA. CDR3 sequence (DNA): TGTGCCAGCAGCTTTCCAAACACAGATACGCAGTATTTT. It specifies CASSFPNTDTQYF.

The table lists this clone with a few counts. The rearrangement uses TRBV6-5 and TRBJ2-1, with TRBD1 matching 9 bases. The CDR3 is 15 residues long. The germline V gene encodes CDR1 MNHEY and CDR2 SVGAGI. The V gene end was trimmed by 2 bases and the J gene end by 6 bases; junction bases not matched to a gene: 5. CDR3 sequence (DNA): TGTGCCAGCAGTTACCGGGACAGGGCGGTCAATGAGCAGTTCTTC. The encoded protein is CASSYRDRAVNEQFF.

This clone was observed once. The chain joins TRBV5-4 to TRBJ2-3; a weak D match, TRBD1 (6 bases). The CDR3 runs 16 residues. Germline CDR1 and CDR2: SGHNT and YYREEE (reference sequence). With 4 bases removed from V and 1 base from J, the gap between germline ends came to 16 bases. The CDR3 nucleotides read TGTGCCAGCAGCCCCAGTGGGGGCATAGGCACAGATACGCAGTATTTT. The encoded protein is CASSPSGGIGTDTQYF.

The J gene is TRBJ1-1, the V gene TRBV5-1; D is unresolved. CDR3 length: 13 amino acids. Trimming shortened V by 4 bases and J by 2 bases, and 9 bases separated the two germline ends. Germline CDR1 is SGHRS and CDR2 is YFSETQ. The CDR3 bases are TGCGCCAGCAGCGTTCACGGTAACACTGAAGCTTTCTTT. Amino acids: CASSVHGNTEAFF.